This T cell receptor beta chain was identified during a study of CD8 T cells in ankylosing spondylitis. Study-level points and caveats: Prior work had noted some motif variants in reactive arthritis blood and synovial fluid. Ankylosing spondylitis blood appeared to carry a characteristic TCR beta motif of roughly eight highly homologous variants.

This clonotype was counted many times. Its antigen remains unidentified. TCRdb reprocessed the 5' RACE reads with MiXCR, giving one entry per CDR3 protein. The table lists around 890,000 distinct CDR3 sequences, about 10% of them singletons. Germline V gene data show CDR1 as MGHRA and CDR2 as YSYEKL. There are 16 residues in the CDR3. Trimming stripped 2 bases from V and 2 bases from J, with 13 bases between. The rearrangement uses TRBV4-1 and TRBJ1-5; D is unclear. Sequencing was carried out using blood, either unsorted or a sorted T cell fraction (not recorded which). The receptor's source is a male donor with ankylosing spondylitis. The CDR3 spells CASSQTELRGNQPQHF. The DNA for the CDR3 is TGCGCCAGCAGCCAAACAGAACTACGGGGCAATCAGCCCCAGCATTTT.